This record looks at one T cell receptor (beta chain) sequence and its context. Antigen specificity is unknown. The sample comes from a study of T-cell memory formation after mild COVID-19. Germline lookup yields CDR1 MGHRA and CDR2 YSYEKL. CDR3 length equals 19 residues. J lost 0 bases, V lost 1 base, and 11 bases had no gene match. From the 5' RACE reads, TCRdb called clonotypes with MiXCR, one entry per CDR3 protein. The data contain under 300,000 distinct CDR3 sequences, around 15% of them singletons. Notes on the study in general: Clones contracting across day 15 to 85 had a balanced CD4/CD8 profile; later expanding clones leaned CD4+.

The V call is TRBV4-1, the J call TRBJ2-5; 10 bases are shared with TRBD2. Sample: PBMCs or a T cell subset sorted from them (not recorded which). The TCR originated in a man younger than 35 who had mild COVID-19 (a few samples of this study predate the infection). Cell type and time point are not known. CDR3 in DNA: TGCGCCAGCAGCCAAGGAATACCTCTAGCGGGGGTATACCAAGAGACCCAGTACTTC. As protein: CASSQGIPLAGVYQETQYF.